This T cell receptor beta chain was captured by sequencing in a study of T cells in Graves' hyperthyroidism and ophthalmopathy. TCR beta CDR3 regions were amplified from RNA. During a first-round RT-PCR of the TCR CDR3, the HTBI primer set was used. A single record per CDR3 protein comes from TCRdb applying MiXCR to the multiplex PCR reads. The sample yields 600,000 to 700,000 distinct CDR3 sequences, 14% to 15% seen once. This CDR3 has 13 residues. Germline loops: CDR1 LGHNA, CDR2 YSLEER. V was clipped by 4 bases and J by 6 bases, with 9 bases between them. V usage is TRBV4-3 and J usage is TRBJ2-2, with a tentative D call TRBD2 (5 bases). The TCR comes from a woman aged 40-49 years with Graves' ophthalmopathy. The sequenced material came from blood. This chain's CDR3 is CASSRHGAGELFF. CDR3 nucleotide sequence: TGCGCCAGCAGCCGCCACGGGGCCGGGGAGCTGTTTTTT.